A single sample gave rise to the 23 T cell receptor beta chains below, sequenced in a study of identical twins. TCRdb ran MiXCR on the 5' RACE reads and lists one entry per CDR3 protein. The profile shows some 590,000 distinct CDR3 sequences, over 8.5% of them singletons. A further study also used this sample, focusing on yellow fever vaccine responses in identical twins.

The sample was PBMCs. These TCRs come from a woman younger than 35 in good health.

CDR3 in DNA: TGTGCCAGCAGTCCGGGACTAGCGGGAGGATGGTACGAGCAGTACTTC. This gives the protein CASSPGLAGGWYEQYF. The chain joins TRBV28 to TRBJ2-7; 15 bases agree with TRBD2. V lost 5 bases, J lost 4 bases, and 6 bases stayed unmatched. The CDR3 consists of 16 residues. Germline values: CDR1 MDHEN, CDR2 SYDVKM.

The table lists this clonotype with a few counts. V and J are TRBV6-1 and TRBJ2-3; possibly TRBD1 for D (6 bases). V lost 9 bases, J lost 4 bases, and 23 bases lay in between. CDR3 length equals 16 residues. Germline CDR1 is MNHNS and CDR2 is SASEGT. The CDR3 protein is CARRTGRRKGADTQYF. As DNA, the CDR3 is TGTGCCAGGAGAACCGGTCGGCGAAAGGGGGCAGATACGCAGTATTTT.

This clonotype was seen more than once but under ten times. V usage is TRBV20-1 and J usage is TRBJ2-1; tentative D call: TRBD2 (5 bases). The V and J ends lost 2 bases and 10 bases respectively, with 12 bases between them. The CDR3 has 12 amino acids. Germline CDR1 and CDR2: DFQATT and SNEGSKA (reference sequence). The CDR3 reads CSARHRLPEQFF. DNA of the CDR3: TGCAGTGCTAGACACAGACTACCGGAGCAGTTCTTC.

In this sample, this clonotype turned up a few times. V gene TRBV9 combines with J gene TRBJ2-5; D possibly matches TRBD1 or TRBD2 (5 bases each). Germline lookup yields CDR1 SGDLS and CDR2 YYNGEE. This CDR3 region has 13 residues. V lost 2 bases, J lost 5 bases, and 10 bases lay in between. The CDR3 is CASSVWDGETQYF. CDR3 sequence (DNA): TGTGCCAGCAGCGTTTGGGACGGCGAGACCCAGTACTTC.

This clonotype appeared many times. This rearrangement joins TRBV6-6 to TRBJ2-7; D gene ambiguous. Germline-derived CDR1 and CDR2 are MNHNY and SVGAGI (reference sequence). The V end was cut by 0 bases, the J end by 5 bases, with 2 bases between. The CDR3 length is 11 residues. The chain's CDR3 is CASSYSNEQYF. The CDR3 DNA follows: TGTGCCAGCAGTTACTCGAACGAGCAGTACTTC.

In its sample, this clonotype was seen many times. This chain joins TRBV7-8 and TRBJ2-2; no clear D. From germline, CDR1 is SGHVS and CDR2 FQNEAQ. This CDR3 spans 11 amino acids. V was cut by 1 base and J by 10 bases, with 4 bases left in between. Here the CDR3 reads CASSLVLELFF. CDR3 in DNA: TGTGCCAGCAGCTTAGTTTTGGAGCTGTTTTTT.

V usage is TRBV6-2 or TRBV6-3 and J usage is TRBJ2-3; 9 bases are shared with TRBD2. Germline-derived CDR1 and CDR2 are MNHEY and SVGEGT. The CDR3 covers 15 residues. V dropped 6 bases and J dropped 4; count of bases not matched to a gene: 8. The CDR3 DNA reads TGTGCCAGCAGCCTCTCGGCGGGAGGGGCAGATACGCAGTATTTT. It is translated as CASSLSAGGADTQYF.

This clonotype has only a few counts. V and J are TRBV2 and TRBJ2-2, with D possibly matching TRBD1 (6 bases). The CDR3 covers 14 residues. The germline V gene has CDR1 SNHLY and CDR2 FYNNEI. Between the trimmed V and J ends, which lost 6 bases and 7 bases, there was a span of 15 bases. In DNA, the CDR3 is TGTGCCAGCAGCTCCCGCCAGGGGAGCGGGGAGCTGTTTTTT. Protein sequence: CASSSRQGSGELFF. Combining the CDR3 with reference TRBV2 and TRBJ2-2 gives the whole variable domain EPEVTQTPSHQVTQMGQEVILRCVPISNHLYFYWYRQILGQKVEFLVSFYNNEISEKSEIFDDQFSVERPDGSNFTLKIRSTKLEDSAMYFCASSSRQGSGELFFGEGSRLTVL.

The chain has TRBV9 and TRBJ2-3; D unresolved. This CDR3 has 15 residues. V was shortened by 0 bases and J by 3 bases, with 11 bases between the two germline ends. Germline CDR1 SGDLS, CDR2 YYNGEE. CDR3 DNA sequence: TGTGCCAGCAGCGTAGAGGGTTTTCGTACAGATACGCAGTATTTT. Translated: CASSVEGFRTDTQYF.

This clonotype came up once. V usage is TRBV7-9 and J usage is TRBJ2-5; TRBD2 matches 7 bases. The CDR3 spans 12 residues. Germline V gives CDR1 SEHNR, CDR2 FQNEAQ (reference sequence). J was trimmed by 3 bases and V by 8 bases; bases with no gene match: 3. CDR3 residues: CASGRGEETQYF. The CDR3 nucleotides are TGTGCCAGCGGACGGGGGGAAGAGACCCAGTACTTC.

At least ten counts were recorded for this clonotype. This chain connects TRBV2 to TRBJ2-3; 8 positions match TRBD1. Germline CDR1 is SNHLY and CDR2 is FYNNEI. The CDR3 has 17 amino acids. V shed 6 bases and J 0 bases; nucleotides not matched to a gene: 11. CDR3: CASRGQGDRFSTDTQYF. CDR3 in DNA: TGTGCCAGCAGAGGACAGGGCGACCGGTTTAGCACAGATACGCAGTATTTT. The full variable domain, with the rest looked up from reference TRBV2 and TRBJ2-3, is EPEVTQTPSHQVTQMGQEVILRCVPISNHLYFYWYRQILGQKVEFLVSFYNNEISEKSEIFDDQFSVERPDGSNFTLKIRSTKLEDSAMYFCASRGQGDRFSTDTQYFGPGTRLTVL.

This clonotype has more than one count but fewer than ten. J is TRBJ1-2 and V is TRBV18; D is unresolved. The CDR3 covers 14 residues. V was trimmed by 0 bases and J by 3 bases, leaving 8 bases between them. Germline CDR1 and CDR2: KGHSH and LQKENI. The CDR3 DNA follows: TGTGCCAGCTCACCACCTGTGAGGGACTATGGCTACACCTTC. Its translation: CASSPPVRDYGYTF.

This clonotype was counted only a few times. This chain joins TRBV7-2 and TRBJ2-5, with 12 bases that match TRBD2. CDR1 and CDR2 (germline): SGHTA, FQGNSA. This CDR3 spans 18 amino acids. J lost 5 bases, V lost 0 bases, and 10 bases had no gene match. CDR3 nucleotides: TGTGCCAGCAGCTTAGCGTCGGCTAGCGGGGGGGCCGAGGAGACCCAGTACTTC. It yields the protein CASSLASASGGAEETQYF.

A few counts support this clonotype. The chain employs TRBV29-1 and TRBJ1-1; 7 nucleotides agree with TRBD1. In germline, CDR1 is SQVTM, CDR2 ANQGSEA. There are 14 residues in the CDR3. V lost 6 bases and J lost 4; bases outside the gene matches: 11. The CDR3 spells CSVRKGQLGTEAFF. DNA for the CDR3: TGCAGCGTGCGGAAGGGACAGCTGGGCACTGAAGCTTTCTTT.

Ten or more counts support this clonotype. CDR3 DNA: TGTGCCAGCAAGAAGACAGGGGATCAGCCCCAGCATTTT. Amino acids: CASKKTGDQPQHF. The rearrangement joins TRBV12-3 or TRBV12-4 to TRBJ1-5; 8 bases fit TRBD1. Germline trimming cut 7 bases from V and 5 bases from J; bases unmatched to any gene: 4. The CDR3 sequence is 13 residues long.

This rearrangement joins TRBV4-3 to TRBJ2-7, with TRBD1 matching over 9 bases. The germline CDR1 and CDR2 sequences are LGHNA and YSLEER. V gave up 4 bases and J gave up 3 bases; unmatched junction bases: 4. The CDR3 length is 14 residues. CDR3 amino acids: CASSRVTGGYEQYF. CDR3 coding DNA: TGCGCCAGCAGCCGAGTGACAGGGGGCTACGAGCAGTACTTC.

The chain is built from TRBV7-9 and TRBJ2-3, with D possibly matching TRBD1 (6 bases). Germline V gives CDR1 SEHNR, CDR2 FQNEAQ (reference sequence). Deletions cut 4 bases from V and 0 bases from J, with 14 bases between. The CDR3 loop spans 16 amino acids. This chain's CDR3 is CASSSTGTPSTDTQYF. CDR3 sequence (DNA): TGTGCCAGCAGCTCAACCGGGACACCTAGCACAGATACGCAGTATTTT. Supplemented by reference TRBV7-9 and TRBJ2-3, the full variable domain reads DTGVSQNPRHKITKRGQNVTFRCDPISEHNRLYWYRQTLGQGPEFLTYFQNEAQLEKSRLLSDRFSAERPKGSFSTLEIQRTEQGDSAMYLCASSSTGTPSTDTQYFGPGTRLTVL.

This clonotype came up a few times. V gene TRBV6-2 or TRBV6-3 combines with J gene TRBJ2-3; D ambiguous. The CDR3 is 18 amino acids. Per the germline V gene, CDR1 is MNHEY and CDR2 is SVGEGT. V shed 0 bases and J shed 3 bases, with 19 bases lying between them. The CDR3 nucleotides read TGTGCCAGCAGTTACTCGATGGCATCCGGAGCTGGGACAGATACGCAGTATTTT. Translation: CASSYSMASGAGTDTQYF.

V and J are TRBV29-1 and TRBJ2-7, with 12 nucleotides matching TRBD2. Germline-derived CDR1 and CDR2 are SQVTM and ANQGSEA. V lost 5 bases, J lost 5 bases, and 7 bases stayed unmatched. CDR3 size: 14 residues. DNA of the CDR3: TGCAGCGTTTTGACTAGCGGGAGATCCCACGAGCAGTACTTC. As protein: CSVLTSGRSHEQYF.

This clonotype was seen at least ten times. This rearrangement joins TRBV29-1 to TRBJ2-3; D is unclear. Trimming took 2 bases from V and 3 from J, leaving 0 bases between them. Germline CDR1 SQVTM, CDR2 ANQGSEA. The CDR3 contains 10 residues. The CDR3 sequence is CSVETDTQYF. DNA of the CDR3: TGCAGCGTTGAAACAGATACGCAGTATTTT.

The J gene is TRBJ2-3, the V gene TRBV24-1; D not resolved. The CDR3 has 12 amino acids. Trimming pared 3 bases from V and 3 bases from J, leaving 3 bases between. CDR1 is KGHDR, CDR2 SFDVKD, per germline. The CDR3 region has the DNA TGTGCCACCAGTGATCAAACAGATACGCAGTATTTT. This translates into CATSDQTDTQYF.

This clonotype was counted ten times or more. The chain is built from TRBV24-1 and TRBJ2-2; the D gene could be TRBD1 or TRBD2 (5 bases each). The CDR3 consists of 16 residues. V was trimmed by 4 bases and J by 0 bases, leaving 11 bases between them. CDR1 is KGHDR and CDR2 is SFDVKD in the germline V gene. The CDR3 DNA reads TGTGCCACCAGTGACTATGGGACGACGAACACCGGGGAGCTGTTTTTT. It encodes CATSDYGTTNTGELFF.

This clonotype was observed a handful of times. The rearrangement joins TRBV9 to TRBJ1-3, with 8 bases matching TRBD1. Trimming at V came to 3 bases and at J to 2 bases, leaving 4 bases not matched to a gene. The V gene's germline CDR1 is SGDLS and CDR2 YYNGEE. The CDR3 sequence is 15 residues long. CDR3 in DNA: TGTGCCAGCAGCGCTTTGGACAGGGCTGGAAACACCATATATTTT. It codes for CASSALDRAGNTIYF.